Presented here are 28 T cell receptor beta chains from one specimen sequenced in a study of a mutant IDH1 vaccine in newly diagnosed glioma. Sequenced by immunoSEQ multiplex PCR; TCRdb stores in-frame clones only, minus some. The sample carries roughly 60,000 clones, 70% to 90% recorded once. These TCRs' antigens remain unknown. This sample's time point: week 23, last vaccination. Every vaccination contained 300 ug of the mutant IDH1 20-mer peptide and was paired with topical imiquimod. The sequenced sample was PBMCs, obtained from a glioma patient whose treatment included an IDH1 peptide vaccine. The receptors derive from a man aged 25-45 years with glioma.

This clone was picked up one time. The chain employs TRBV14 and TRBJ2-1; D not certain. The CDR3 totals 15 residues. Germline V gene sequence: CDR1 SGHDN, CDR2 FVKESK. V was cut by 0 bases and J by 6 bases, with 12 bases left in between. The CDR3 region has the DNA TGTGCCAGCAGCCAAGAAACCCTATCTGGCAATGAGCAGTTCTTC. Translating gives CASSQETLSGNEQFF. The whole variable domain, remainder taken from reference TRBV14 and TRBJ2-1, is EAGVTQFPSHSVIEKGQTVTLRCDPISGHDNLYWYRRVMGKEIKFLLHFVKESKQDESGMPNNRFLAERTGGTYSTLKVQPAELEDSGVYFCASSQETLSGNEQFFGPGTRLTVL.

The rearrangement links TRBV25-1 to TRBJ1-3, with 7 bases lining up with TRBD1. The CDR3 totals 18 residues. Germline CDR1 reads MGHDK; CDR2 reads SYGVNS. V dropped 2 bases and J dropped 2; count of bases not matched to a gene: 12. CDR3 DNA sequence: TGTGCCAGCAGTGAAAGCGTCTTCGGGACAGAGACTGGAAACACCATATATTTT. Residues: CASSESVFGTETGNTIYF.

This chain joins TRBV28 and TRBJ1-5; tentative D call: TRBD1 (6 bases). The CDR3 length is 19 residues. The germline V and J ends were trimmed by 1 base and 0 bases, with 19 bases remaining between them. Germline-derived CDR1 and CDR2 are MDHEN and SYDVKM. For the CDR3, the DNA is TGTGCCAGCAGTTTATTTACAGGGCCCGACCTTTATAGCAATCAGCCCCAGCATTTT. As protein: CASSLFTGPDLYSNQPQHF.

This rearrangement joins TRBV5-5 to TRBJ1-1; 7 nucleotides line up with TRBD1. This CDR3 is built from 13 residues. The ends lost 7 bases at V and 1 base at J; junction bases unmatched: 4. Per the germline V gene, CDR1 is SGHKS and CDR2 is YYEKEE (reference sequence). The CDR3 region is CASLRQGNTEAFF. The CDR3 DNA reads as TGTGCCAGCCTTAGACAGGGGAACACTGAAGCTTTCTTT.

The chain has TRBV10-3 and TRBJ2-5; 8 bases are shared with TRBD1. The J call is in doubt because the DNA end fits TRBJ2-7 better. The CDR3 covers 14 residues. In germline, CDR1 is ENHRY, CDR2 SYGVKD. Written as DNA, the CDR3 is TGTGCCATCAGTGGATTGGACAGGGAGTACGAGCAGTACTTC. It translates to CAISGLDREYEQYF.

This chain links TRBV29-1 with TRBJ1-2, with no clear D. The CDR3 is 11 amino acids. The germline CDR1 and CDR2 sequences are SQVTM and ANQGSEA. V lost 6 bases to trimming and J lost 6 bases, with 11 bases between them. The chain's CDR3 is CSVTGGNGYTF. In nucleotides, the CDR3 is TGCAGCGTAACTGGCGGGAATGGCTACACCTTC.

DNA of the CDR3: TGTGCCAGCAGCTTGGTGATAGCGGGGCTCCAAGAGACCCAGTACTTC. Translation: CASSLVIAGLQETQYF. The gene calls are TRBV5-5 and TRBJ2-5; 8 bases line up with TRBD2. This CDR3 contains 16 residues. The trim removed 0 bases at V and 1 base at J, leaving 5 bases unmatched. CDR1 and CDR2 (germline): SGHKS, YYEKEE (reference sequence).

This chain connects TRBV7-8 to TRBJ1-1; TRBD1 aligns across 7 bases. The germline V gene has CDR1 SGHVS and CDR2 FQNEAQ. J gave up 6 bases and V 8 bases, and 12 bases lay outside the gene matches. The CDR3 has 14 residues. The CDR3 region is CASFFERGLAEAFF. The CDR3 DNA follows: TGTGCCAGCTTTTTCGAAAGGGGGCTCGCTGAAGCTTTCTTT.

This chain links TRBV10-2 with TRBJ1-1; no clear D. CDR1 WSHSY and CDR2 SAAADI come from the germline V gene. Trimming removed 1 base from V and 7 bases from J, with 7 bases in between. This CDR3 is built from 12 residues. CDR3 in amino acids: CASSELRSEAFF. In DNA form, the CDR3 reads TGCGCCAGCAGTGAGTTACGGAGTGAAGCTTTCTTT.

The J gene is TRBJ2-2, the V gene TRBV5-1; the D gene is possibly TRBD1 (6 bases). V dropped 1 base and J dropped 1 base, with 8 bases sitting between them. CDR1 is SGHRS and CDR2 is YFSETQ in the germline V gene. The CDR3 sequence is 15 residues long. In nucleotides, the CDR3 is TGCGCCAGCAGCTTGCTCAGGGGGAACACCGGGGAGCTGTTTTTT. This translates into CASSLLRGNTGELFF.

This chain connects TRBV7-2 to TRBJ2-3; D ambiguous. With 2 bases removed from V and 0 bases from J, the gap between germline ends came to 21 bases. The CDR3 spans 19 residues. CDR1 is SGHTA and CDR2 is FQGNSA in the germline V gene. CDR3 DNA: TGTGCCAGCAGCTTAAGTTTATTGGTCGGCGGACCCAGCACAGATACGCAGTATTTT. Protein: CASSLSLLVGGPSTDTQYF.

The CDR3 nucleotides read TGTGCCAGCAGCTTAGTTGAGGGCACTGAAGCTTTCTTT. Amino acids: CASSLVEGTEAFF. This chain links TRBV7-2 with TRBJ1-1, with D uncertain. In germline, CDR1 is SGHTA, CDR2 FQGNSA. The CDR3 covers 13 residues. The V end lost 1 base, the J end lost 4 bases, and 7 bases lay between the germline ends.

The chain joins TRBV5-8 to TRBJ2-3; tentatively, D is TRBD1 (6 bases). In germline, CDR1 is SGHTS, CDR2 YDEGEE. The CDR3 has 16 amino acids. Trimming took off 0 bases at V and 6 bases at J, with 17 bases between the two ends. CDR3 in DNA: TGTGCCAGCAGCTTGGGGGGGCCACGGGAAAGTGATACGCAGTATTTT. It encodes CASSLGGPRESDTQYF.

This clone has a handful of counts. The CDR3 loop is CASSSLRGTGTEAFF. CDR3 nucleotide sequence: TGTGCCAGCAGCTCGTTGAGGGGGACGGGTACTGAAGCTTTCTTT. The rearrangement joins TRBV7-9 to TRBJ1-1, with D possibly matching TRBD1 (6 bases). The V gene's germline CDR1 is SEHNR and CDR2 FQNEAQ (reference sequence). CDR3 size: 15 residues. The germline V and J ends were trimmed by 4 bases and 5 bases, with 17 bases remaining between them.

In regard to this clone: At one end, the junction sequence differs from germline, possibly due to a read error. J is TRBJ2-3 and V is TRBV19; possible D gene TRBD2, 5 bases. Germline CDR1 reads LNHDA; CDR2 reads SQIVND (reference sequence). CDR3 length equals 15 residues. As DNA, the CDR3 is TGTGCCAGTACTATAGCTCGAGGGAACACAGATACGCAGTATTTT. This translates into CASTIARGNTDTQYF. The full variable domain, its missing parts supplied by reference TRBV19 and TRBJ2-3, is DGGITQSPKYLFRKEGQNVTLSCEQNLNHDAMYWYRQDPGQGLRLIYYSQIVNDFQKGDIAEGYSVSREKKESFPLTVTSAQKNPTAFYLCASTIARGNTDTQYFGPGTRLTVL.

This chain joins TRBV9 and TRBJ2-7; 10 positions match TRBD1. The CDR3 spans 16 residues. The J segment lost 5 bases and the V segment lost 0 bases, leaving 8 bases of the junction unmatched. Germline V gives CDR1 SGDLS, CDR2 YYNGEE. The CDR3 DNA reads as TGTGCCAGCAGCGTAGAGACAGGGGGCGCGAAAGACGAGCAGTACTTC. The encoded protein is CASSVETGGAKDEQYF.

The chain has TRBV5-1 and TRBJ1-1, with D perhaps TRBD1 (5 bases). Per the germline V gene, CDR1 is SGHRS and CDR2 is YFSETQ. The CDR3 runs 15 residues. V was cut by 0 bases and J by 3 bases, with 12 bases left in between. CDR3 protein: CASSLDEGFHTEAFF. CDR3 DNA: TGCGCCAGCAGCTTGGATGAGGGGTTTCACACTGAAGCTTTCTTT.

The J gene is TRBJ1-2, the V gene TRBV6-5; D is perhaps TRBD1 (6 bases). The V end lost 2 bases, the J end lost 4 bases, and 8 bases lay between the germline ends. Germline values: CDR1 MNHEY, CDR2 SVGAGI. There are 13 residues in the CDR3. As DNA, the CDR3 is TGTGCCAGCAGTTACCGGACAGTCTATGGCTACACCTTC. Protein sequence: CASSYRTVYGYTF.

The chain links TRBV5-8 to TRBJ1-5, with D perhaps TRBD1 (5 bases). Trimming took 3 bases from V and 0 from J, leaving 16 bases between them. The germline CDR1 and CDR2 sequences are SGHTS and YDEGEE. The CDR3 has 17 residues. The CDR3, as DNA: TGTGCCAGCAGCTGGCAGGGAGCGGGGTATAGCAATCAGCCCCAGCATTTT. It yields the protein CASSWQGAGYSNQPQHF.

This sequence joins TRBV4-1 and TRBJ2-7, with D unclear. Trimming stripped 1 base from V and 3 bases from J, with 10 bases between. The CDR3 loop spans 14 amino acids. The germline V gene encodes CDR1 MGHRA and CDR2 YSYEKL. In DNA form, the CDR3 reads TGCGCCAGCAGCCAAGTAGCCTGGGACTACGAGCAGTACTTC. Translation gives CASSQVAWDYEQYF.

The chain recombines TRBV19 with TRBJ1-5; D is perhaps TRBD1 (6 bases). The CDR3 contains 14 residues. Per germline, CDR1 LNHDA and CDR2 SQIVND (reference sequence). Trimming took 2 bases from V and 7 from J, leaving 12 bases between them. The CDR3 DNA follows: TGTGCCAGTAGTATAACAGGGAACAGGCAGCCCCAGCATTTT. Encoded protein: CASSITGNRQPQHF.

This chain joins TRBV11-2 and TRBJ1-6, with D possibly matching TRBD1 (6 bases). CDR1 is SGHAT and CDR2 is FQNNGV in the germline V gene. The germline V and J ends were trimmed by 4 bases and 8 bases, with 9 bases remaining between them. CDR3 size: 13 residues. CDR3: CASSYYRDSPLHF. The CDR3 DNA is TGTGCCAGCAGCTACTACAGGGATTCACCCCTCCACTTT.

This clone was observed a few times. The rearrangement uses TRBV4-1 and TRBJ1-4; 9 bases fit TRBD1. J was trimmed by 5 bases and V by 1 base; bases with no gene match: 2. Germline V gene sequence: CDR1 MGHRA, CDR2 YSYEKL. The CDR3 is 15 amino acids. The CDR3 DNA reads TGCGCCAGCAGCCAAGTGGGACAGGGCAATGAAAAACTGTTTTTT. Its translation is CASSQVGQGNEKLFF.

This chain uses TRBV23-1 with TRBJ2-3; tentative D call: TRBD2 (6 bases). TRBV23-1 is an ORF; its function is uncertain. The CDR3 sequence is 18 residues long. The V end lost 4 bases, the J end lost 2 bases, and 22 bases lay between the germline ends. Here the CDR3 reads CASSPLRRDGKNTDTQYF. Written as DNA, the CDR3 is TGCGCCAGCAGTCCTCTTCGGCGGGACGGAAAAAACACAGATACGCAGTATTTT.

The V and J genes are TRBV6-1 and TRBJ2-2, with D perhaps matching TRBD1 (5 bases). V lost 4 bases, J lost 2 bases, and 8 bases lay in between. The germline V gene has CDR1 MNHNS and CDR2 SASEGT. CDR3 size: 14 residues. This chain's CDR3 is CASSGDSNTGELFF. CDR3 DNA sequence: TGTGCCAGCAGTGGAGACAGCAACACCGGGGAGCTGTTTTTT.

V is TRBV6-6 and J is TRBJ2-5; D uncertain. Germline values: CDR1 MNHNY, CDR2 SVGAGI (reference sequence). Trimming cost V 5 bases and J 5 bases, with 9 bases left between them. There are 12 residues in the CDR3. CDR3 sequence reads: CASSLPRETQYF. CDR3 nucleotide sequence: TGTGCCAGCAGTCTTCCGCGGGAGACCCAGTACTTC.

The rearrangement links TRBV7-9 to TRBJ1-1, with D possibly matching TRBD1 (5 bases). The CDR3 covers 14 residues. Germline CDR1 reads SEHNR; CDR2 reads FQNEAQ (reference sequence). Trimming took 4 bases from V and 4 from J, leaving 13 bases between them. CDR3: CASSYTTVSTEAFF. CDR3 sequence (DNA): TGTGCCAGCAGCTATACGACAGTTTCCACTGAAGCTTTCTTT.

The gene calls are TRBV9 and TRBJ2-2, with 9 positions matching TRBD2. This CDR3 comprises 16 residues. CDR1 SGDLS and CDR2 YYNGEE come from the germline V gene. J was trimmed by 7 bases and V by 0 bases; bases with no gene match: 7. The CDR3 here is CASSVVAGGRIGELFF. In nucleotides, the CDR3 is TGTGCCAGCAGCGTAGTTGCGGGGGGGCGTATCGGGGAGCTGTTTTTT.